These 20 T cell receptor beta chains share one sample of origin, sequenced in a study of cytomegalovirus exposure and HLA in healthy donors. PCR involved 60 Vbeta and 13 Jbeta primers. Assay used: immunoSEQ multiplex PCR; TCRdb lists only in-frame clones, some missing. In the table there are 150,000 to 200,000 clones, roughly 80% of which are singletons. The source material was PBMCs. These receptors came from a girl aged 5 to 17 in good health and CMV-seropositive.

The chain couples TRBV6-6 to TRBJ2-1; 7 nucleotides match TRBD2. Trimming removed 0 bases from V and 7 bases from J; junction bases left unmatched: 9. This CDR3 contains 16 residues. CDR1 is MNHNY and CDR2 is SVGAGI in the germline V gene (reference sequence). The CDR3 here is CASSYSREGLWNEQFF. For the CDR3, the DNA is TGTGCCAGCAGTTACTCGAGGGAGGGCCTGTGGAATGAGCAGTTCTTC.

This chain links TRBV6-5 with TRBJ2-1; D not resolved. The germline V gene encodes CDR1 MNHEY and CDR2 SVGAGI. The length of the CDR3 is 13 residues. V shed 4 bases and J shed 6 bases, with 10 bases lying between them. The CDR3 loop is CASSSPVTNEQFF. CDR3 bases: TGTGCCAGCAGTTCCCCGGTAACCAATGAGCAGTTCTTC.

This rearrangement joins TRBV27 to TRBJ2-7, with 8 nucleotides matching TRBD2. CDR3 size: 14 residues. Germline loops: CDR1 MNHEY, CDR2 SMNVEV (reference sequence). V shed 4 bases and J 0 bases; nucleotides not matched to a gene: 2. The CDR3 DNA follows: TGTGCCAGCAGTTCGGGACTAGTCTCCTACGAGCAGTACTTC. Translation: CASSSGLVSYEQYF.

The chain joins TRBV5-6 to TRBJ2-7; the match to TRBD1 covers 7 bases. Per germline, CDR1 SGHDT and CDR2 YYEEEE. This CDR3 region has 16 residues. V shed 2 bases and J 2 bases; nucleotides not matched to a gene: 10. The CDR3 nucleotides are TGTGCCAGCAGCTTATCCGGGACAGTCATAGCCTACGAGCAGTACTTC. Encoded protein: CASSLSGTVIAYEQYF.

J is TRBJ2-1 and V is TRBV7-8, with 7 bases fitting TRBD2. Unmatched junction bases numbered 8, after V lost 5 bases and J lost 4 bases. Germline V gene sequence: CDR1 SGHVS, CDR2 FQNEAQ. The CDR3 length is 15 residues. CDR3 nucleotides: TGTGCCAGCAGCCCATCTAGCGGAGCTTACAATGAGCAGTTCTTC. The encoded protein is CASSPSSGAYNEQFF.

The CDR3 sequence: CASSLGGGSGLGEQFF. The CDR3 nucleotides read TGTGCCAGCAGCTTAGGTGGCGGTAGCGGACTAGGAGAGCAGTTCTTC. V is TRBV7-2 and J is TRBJ2-1, with TRBD2 matching over 7 bases. The V gene end was trimmed by 1 base and the J gene end by 10 bases; junction bases not matched to a gene: 13. This CDR3 comprises 16 residues. Germline values: CDR1 SGHTA, CDR2 FQGNSA.

The rearrangement uses TRBV7-9 and TRBJ2-3; the D is unclear. CDR3 length: 12 amino acids. The V gene's germline CDR1 is SEHNR and CDR2 FQNEAQ (reference sequence). Trimming took 3 bases from V and 2 from J, leaving 3 bases between them. The CDR3 DNA reads TGTGCCAGCAGCTTCCTCACAGATACGCAGTATTTT. It yields the protein CASSFLTDTQYF.

The chain carries TRBV15 and TRBJ2-5; D remains unclear. This CDR3 is built from 14 residues. Trimming shortened V by 5 bases and J by 2 bases, and 12 bases separated the two germline ends. The germline CDR1 and CDR2 sequences are LNHNV and YYDKDF (reference sequence). The CDR3 DNA sequence: TGTGCCACCAGCTCACGACACAGTCAAGAGACCCAGTACTTC. Its protein product is CATSSRHSQETQYF.

V usage is TRBV4-2 and J usage is TRBJ1-1; TRBD1 aligns across 7 bases. The CDR3 consists of 16 residues. The junction had 8 bases not matched to a gene; V was cut back by 3 bases and J by 1 base. Germline V gene lookup returns CDR1 LGHNA and CDR2 YNFKEQ. This CDR3 is CASSQGSDRANTEAFF. CDR3 DNA sequence: TGTGCCAGCAGCCAGGGTAGCGACAGGGCGAACACTGAAGCTTTCTTT.

J is TRBJ1-5 and V is TRBV5-8; no firm D call. Looked up from germline, CDR1 is SGHTS and CDR2 is YDEGEE. V was clipped by 0 bases and J by 0 bases, with 13 bases between them. This CDR3 is built from 17 residues. The chain's CDR3 is CASSLAGSVYSNQPQHF. The CDR3 coding sequence is TGTGCCAGCAGCTTGGCAGGATCGGTCTATAGCAATCAGCCCCAGCATTTT.

The rearrangement links TRBV29-1 to TRBJ1-5; 11 bases are a match to TRBD1. V lost 1 base and J lost 2; bases outside the gene matches: 1. The germline gives CDR1 SQVTM, CDR2 ANQGSEA. This CDR3 has 15 residues. The CDR3 DNA reads as TGCAGCGTTGAAGGGACAGGGGGCGGCAATCAGCCCCAGCATTTT. Translation gives CSVEGTGGGNQPQHF. Supplemented by reference TRBV29-1 and TRBJ1-5, the full variable domain reads SAVISQKPSRDICQRGTSLTIQCQVDSQVTMMFWYRQQPGQSLTLIATANQGSEATYESGFVIDKFPISRPNLTFSTLTVSNMSPEDSSIYLCSVEGTGGGNQPQHFGDGTRLSIL.

The rearrangement joins TRBV6-5 to TRBJ2-1, with a weak D call TRBD2 (6 bases). Germline-derived CDR1 and CDR2 are MNHEY and SVGAGI. The CDR3 consists of 13 residues. Trimming left V 7 bases short and J 7 bases short, with 14 bases between. The CDR3, as DNA: TGTGCCAGCAATACGGGAGCGTCGAATGAGCAGTTCTTC. This sequence encodes CASNTGASNEQFF.

This chain uses TRBV14 with TRBJ2-3; 8 nucleotides agree with TRBD1. Germline V gives CDR1 SGHDN, CDR2 FVKESK. J was trimmed by 5 bases and V by 4 bases; bases with no gene match: 11. There are 16 residues in the CDR3. CDR3: CASSLSQDRVKDTQYF. The CDR3 region has the DNA TGTGCCAGCAGCCTCTCGCAGGACAGGGTTAAAGATACGCAGTATTTT.

This clone appeared a few times. J is TRBJ2-3 and V is TRBV7-9; 11 bases align to TRBD2. The CDR3 covers 15 residues. Germline assignment: CDR1 SEHNR and CDR2 FQNEAQ (reference sequence). The J segment lost 5 bases and the V segment lost 7 bases, leaving 8 bases of the junction unmatched. Here the CDR3 DNA reads TGTGCCAGCATCACCCTAGCGGGAGGCTTAGATACGCAGTATTTT. Its translation: CASITLAGGLDTQYF.

The V gene is TRBV6-5, the J gene TRBJ2-1; a weak D match, TRBD1 (6 bases). The CDR3 extends over 15 amino acids. Germline V gene sequence: CDR1 MNHEY, CDR2 SVGAGI. The V and J ends lost 6 bases and 0 bases respectively, with 12 bases between them. CDR3 DNA: TGTGCCAGCAGCTTAACAGGGACCTCCTACAATGAGCAGTTCTTC. This codes for CASSLTGTSYNEQFF.

CDR3 amino acids: CASSPGGRRNTGELFF. In DNA, the CDR3 is TGCGCCAGCAGCCCAGGAGGTAGGCGGAACACCGGGGAGCTGTTTTTT. The rearrangement links TRBV4-1 to TRBJ2-2, with D maybe TRBD2 (5 bases). The CDR3 has 16 amino acids. V was shortened by 4 bases and J by 1 base, with 13 bases between the two germline ends. Germline loops: CDR1 MGHRA, CDR2 YSYEKL.

The gene calls are TRBV5-1 and TRBJ1-2; D is undetermined. Per germline, CDR1 SGHRS and CDR2 YFSETQ. The CDR3 is 14 amino acids. The V end lost 1 base, the J end lost 6 bases, and 13 bases lay between the germline ends. The CDR3 spells CASSLYEGGNGYTF. CDR3 nucleotides: TGCGCCAGCAGCTTGTATGAGGGAGGAAATGGCTACACCTTC.

The J gene is TRBJ2-5, the V gene TRBV7-9; unclear D gene. Trimming shortened V by 5 bases and J by 10 bases, and 11 bases separated the two germline ends. This CDR3 has 11 residues. Germline V CDR1 and CDR2: SEHNR, FQNEAQ (reference sequence). CDR3 loop: CASSPLPGQYF. The CDR3 coding sequence is TGTGCCAGCAGCCCCCTGCCGGGCCAGTACTTC.

The CDR3 sequence: CASRTGTGHPFSGANVLTF. The CDR3, as DNA: TGCGCCAGCAGGACCGGGACAGGGCACCCATTCTCTGGGGCCAACGTCCTGACTTTC. V and J are TRBV10-1 and TRBJ2-6, with 9 bases lining up with TRBD1. Germline CDR1 reads WNHNN; CDR2 reads SYGVQD (reference sequence). After removal of 6 bases from V and 0 bases from J, the junction contained 12 bases not matched to a gene. The CDR3 totals 19 residues.

This chain joins TRBV5-5 and TRBJ1-1; D gene unclear. The V end was cut by 4 bases, the J end by 10 bases, with 20 bases between. Germline assignment: CDR1 SGHKS and CDR2 YYEKEE (reference sequence). The CDR3 loop spans 14 amino acids. The CDR3: CASSRFESTEGAFF. The CDR3 nucleotides are TGTGCCAGCAGCCGTTTTGAGTCCACGGAGGGAGCTTTCTTT.